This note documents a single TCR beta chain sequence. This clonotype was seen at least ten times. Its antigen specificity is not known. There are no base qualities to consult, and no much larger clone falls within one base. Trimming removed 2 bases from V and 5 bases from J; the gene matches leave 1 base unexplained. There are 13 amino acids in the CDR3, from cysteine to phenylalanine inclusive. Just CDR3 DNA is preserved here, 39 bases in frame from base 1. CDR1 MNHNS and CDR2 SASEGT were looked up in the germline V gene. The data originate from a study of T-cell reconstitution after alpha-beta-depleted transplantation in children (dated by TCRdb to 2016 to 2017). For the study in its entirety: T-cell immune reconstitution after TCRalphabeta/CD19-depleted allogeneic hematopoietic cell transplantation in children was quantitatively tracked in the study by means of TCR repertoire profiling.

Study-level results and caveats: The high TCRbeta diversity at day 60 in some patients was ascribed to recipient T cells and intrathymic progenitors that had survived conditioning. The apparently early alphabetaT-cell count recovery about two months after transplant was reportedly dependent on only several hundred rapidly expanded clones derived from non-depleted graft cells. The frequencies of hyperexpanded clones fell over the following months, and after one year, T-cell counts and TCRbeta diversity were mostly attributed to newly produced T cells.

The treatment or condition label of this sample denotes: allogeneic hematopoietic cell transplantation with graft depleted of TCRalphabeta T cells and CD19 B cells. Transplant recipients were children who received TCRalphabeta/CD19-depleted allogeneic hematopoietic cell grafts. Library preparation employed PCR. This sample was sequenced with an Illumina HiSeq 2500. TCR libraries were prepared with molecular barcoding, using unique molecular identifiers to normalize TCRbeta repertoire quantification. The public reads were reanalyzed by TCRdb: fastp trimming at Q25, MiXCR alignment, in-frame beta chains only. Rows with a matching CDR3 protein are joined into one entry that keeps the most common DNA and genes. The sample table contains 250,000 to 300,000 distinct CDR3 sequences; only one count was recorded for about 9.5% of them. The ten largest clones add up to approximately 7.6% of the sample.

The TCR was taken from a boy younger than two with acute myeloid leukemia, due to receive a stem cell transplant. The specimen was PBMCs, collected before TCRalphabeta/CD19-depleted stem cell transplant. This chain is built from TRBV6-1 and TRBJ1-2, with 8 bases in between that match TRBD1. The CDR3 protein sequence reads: CASSEHRGYGYTF. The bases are TGTGCCAGCAGTGAACACAGGGGGTATGGCTACACCTTC.